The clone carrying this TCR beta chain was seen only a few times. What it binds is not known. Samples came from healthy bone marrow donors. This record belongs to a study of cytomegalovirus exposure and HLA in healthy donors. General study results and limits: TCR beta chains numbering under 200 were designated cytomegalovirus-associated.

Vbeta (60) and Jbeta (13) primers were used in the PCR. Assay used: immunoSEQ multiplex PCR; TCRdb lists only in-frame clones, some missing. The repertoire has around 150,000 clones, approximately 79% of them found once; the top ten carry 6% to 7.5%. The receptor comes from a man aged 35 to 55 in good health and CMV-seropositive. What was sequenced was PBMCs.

For the CDR3, the DNA is TGCGCCAGCAGCATACAGGGTGGGGATGAGCAGTTCTTC. Amino acid sequence: CASSIQGGDEQFF. The V and J genes are TRBV5-1 and TRBJ2-1; D may be TRBD1 (6 bases). V was trimmed by 4 bases and J by 8 bases, leaving 13 bases between them. Germline V CDR1 and CDR2: SGHRS, YFSETQ. The CDR3 is made up of 13 amino acids. Full variable domain (rest looked up from reference TRBV5-1 and TRBJ2-1): KAGVTQTPRYLIKTRGQQVTLSCSPISGHRSVSWYQQTPGQGLQFLFEYFSETQRNKGNFPGRFSGRQFSNSRSEMNVSTLELGDSALYLCASSIQGGDEQFFGPGTRLTVL.